A single sample gave rise to the 25 T cell receptor beta chains below, sequenced in a study of T cells after yellow fever vaccination. TCRdb re-called the 5' RACE reads with MiXCR, one entry per CDR3 protein. This table holds under 400,000 distinct CDR3 sequences, around 13% found once. This material consisted of CD4+ T cells sorted from PBMCs, taken 15 days after the yellow fever booster vaccination. These receptors all stem from a young man who received the YFV17D yellow fever vaccine.

The gene calls are TRBV7-2 and TRBJ1-5; no reliable D call. Germline V gives CDR1 SGHTA, CDR2 FQGNSA. There are 13 residues in the CDR3. Trimming took off 3 bases at V and 3 bases at J, with 6 bases between the two ends. The CDR3 DNA reads TGTGCCAGCAGCTTTCGGGTCAATCAGCCCCAGCATTTT. This codes for CASSFRVNQPQHF.

The chain links TRBV7-2 to TRBJ2-3, with 7 bases aligning to TRBD2. The V gene's germline CDR1 is SGHTA and CDR2 FQGNSA. J gave up 0 bases and V 5 bases, and 8 bases lay outside the gene matches. CDR3 length: 16 residues. The CDR3 region is CASSPDARGSTDTQYF. The CDR3 nucleotides read TGTGCCAGCAGCCCCGACGCGCGGGGGAGCACAGATACGCAGTATTTT.

There are many counts of this clonotype. The chain recombines TRBV6-1 with TRBJ1-6; TRBD1 is a possible D gene (5 bases). This CDR3 contains 14 residues. The germline V gene has CDR1 MNHNS and CDR2 SASEGT. Trimming took off 7 bases at V and 5 bases at J, with 12 bases between the two ends. The CDR3 DNA is TGTGCCAGCACCGGGACGGGGAATAATTCACCCCTCCACTTT. Translating gives CASTGTGNNSPLHF.

This clonotype was detected only a few times. This chain connects TRBV5-1 to TRBJ1-1; D uncertain. The CDR3 loop spans 14 amino acids. V was cut by 4 bases and J by 4 bases, with 14 bases left in between. Germline V gene sequence: CDR1 SGHRS, CDR2 YFSETQ. Here the CDR3 DNA reads TGCGCCAGCAGCCCGGGGTCAGCGGTCACTGAAGCTTTCTTT. This encodes CASSPGSAVTEAFF.

This clonotype was detected only a few times. The rearrangement joins TRBV4-1 to TRBJ2-7; D assignment may be TRBD1 or TRBD2 (5 bases each). Between the trimmed V and J ends, which lost 3 bases and 2 bases, there was a span of 14 bases. The CDR3 contains 15 residues. Germline V lookup: CDR1 MGHRA, CDR2 YSYEKL. The CDR3 DNA reads as TGCGCCAGCAGCCAGGGGGATTGGGGCACCTACGAGCAGTACTTC. It codes for CASSQGDWGTYEQYF.

This clonotype was counted between two and nine times. The rearrangement joins TRBV7-3 to TRBJ2-1; 9 nucleotides agree with TRBD2. V shed 5 bases, J shed 10 bases, and the junction held 9 bases outside the gene matches. The CDR3 has 14 residues. Germline CDR1 is SGHTA and CDR2 is FQGTGA. CDR3: CASSQSGGPREQFF. CDR3 DNA: TGTGCCAGCAGCCAGAGCGGGGGGCCGCGGGAGCAGTTCTTC.

This clonotype appeared many times. The chain is built from TRBV2 and TRBJ2-2; D is ambiguous. Germline V gene data show CDR1 as SNHLY and CDR2 as FYNNEI. V was trimmed by 7 bases and J by 5 bases, leaving 8 bases between them. CDR3 size: 12 residues. The CDR3 region is CASTLTTGELFF. DNA for the CDR3: TGTGCCAGCACCTTAACTACCGGGGAGCTGTTTTTT.

As regards this clonotype: Because the CDR3's place on the DNA is in doubt, the DNA is left out and the CDR3 is given as listed by TCRdb. The gene calls are TRBV2 and TRBJ1-4. Both ends counted, the CDR3 spans 17 residues. CDR1 is SNHLY and CDR2 is FYNNEI in the germline V gene. CDR3 in amino acids: CASSEDGTTTNEKLFFF.

This clonotype occurred a few times. V usage is TRBV20-1 and J usage is TRBJ1-6; no clear D gene. The CDR3 sequence is 14 residues long. V gave up 6 bases and J gave up 8 bases, with 17 bases separating them. Germline V CDR1 and CDR2: DFQATT, SNEGSKA (reference sequence). The CDR3 nucleotides read TGCAGTGCCGGGAGTAGGACCTTAGATTCACCCCTCCACTTT. It encodes CSAGSRTLDSPLHF.

This clonotype was seen a handful of times. The V and J genes are TRBV5-1 and TRBJ2-1; D gene uncertain. The CDR3 spans 11 residues. CDR1 is SGHRS, CDR2 YFSETQ, per germline. Deletions cut 4 bases from V and 10 bases from J, with 9 bases between. CDR3 sequence reads: CASSEGPEQFF. In DNA form, the CDR3 reads TGCGCCAGCAGCGAAGGACCCGAGCAGTTCTTC. Supplemented by reference TRBV5-1 and TRBJ2-1, the full variable domain reads KAGVTQTPRYLIKTRGQQVTLSCSPISGHRSVSWYQQTPGQGLQFLFEYFSETQRNKGNFPGRFSGRQFSNSRSEMNVSTLELGDSALYLCASSEGPEQFFGPGTRLTVL.

The V call is TRBV7-3, the J call TRBJ1-6; no clear D. Trimming removed 4 bases from V and 14 bases from J, with 12 bases in between. Germline V gives CDR1 SGHTA, CDR2 FQGTGA. The CDR3 length is 12 residues. CDR3 coding DNA: TGTGCCAGCAGCTCCCAGGTCGGATCCCTCCACTTT. It is translated as CASSSQVGSLHF.

The chain carries TRBV24-1 and TRBJ1-2, with D tentatively TRBD1 (5 bases). Per germline, CDR1 KGHDR and CDR2 SFDVKD. Trimming took off 9 bases at V and 5 bases at J, with 12 bases between the two ends. The CDR3 length is 12 residues. The CDR3: CATDRDAYGYTF. In DNA form, the CDR3 reads TGTGCCACCGACCGGGACGCATATGGCTACACCTTC.

The rearrangement joins TRBV18 to TRBJ2-7; D is ambiguous. This CDR3 has 15 residues. The V gene's germline CDR1 is KGHSH and CDR2 LQKENI. Trimming removed 2 bases at V and 5 bases at J, with 16 bases between. The CDR3 DNA reads TGTGCCAGCTCACCAGGGTTGGCAGAGTCCGACGAGCAGTACTTC. The encoded protein is CASSPGLAESDEQYF. The full variable domain, in which reference TRBV18 and TRBJ2-7 provide the parts outside the CDR3, is NAGVMQNPRHLVRRRGQEARLRCSPMKGHSHVYWYRQLPEEGLKFMVYLQKENIIDESGMPKERFSAEFPKEGPSILRIQQVVRGDSAAYFCASSPGLAESDEQYFGPGTRLTVT.

Many counts were recorded for this clonotype. The rearrangement links TRBV29-1 to TRBJ2-3; tentatively, D is TRBD1 (7 bases). Germline CDR1 reads SQVTM; CDR2 reads ANQGSEA. This CDR3 has 14 residues. V was clipped by 4 bases and J by 4 bases, with 15 bases between them. CDR3 loop: CSVVAGGNPDTQYF. CDR3 sequence (DNA): TGCAGCGTTGTTGCAGGGGGGAACCCAGATACGCAGTATTTT.

The V and J genes are TRBV6-2 or TRBV6-3 and TRBJ2-7, with 7 bases that match TRBD1. There are 16 residues in the CDR3. Germline V gene sequence: CDR1 MNHEY, CDR2 SVGEGT. V lost 6 bases, J lost 5 bases, and 16 bases stayed unmatched. The CDR3 DNA sequence: TGTGCCAGCAGGCCCCTAGGTGAAAGGGGGCAAGACGAGCAGTACGTC. This gives the protein CASRPLGERGQDEQYV.

The CDR3 DNA reads as TGTGCCAGCTCACCTCAAGACGGGTCCTACGAGCAGTACTTC. It translates to CASSPQDGSYEQYF. J is TRBJ2-7 and V is TRBV18; D is undetermined. V was trimmed by 3 bases and J by 1 base, leaving 10 bases between them. CDR1 and CDR2 (germline): KGHSH, LQKENI. The CDR3 is made up of 14 amino acids.

The chain joins TRBV19 to TRBJ2-1; D is possibly TRBD1 or TRBD2 (6 bases each). The ends were cut back, 5 bases at V and 7 bases at J, with 15 bases in the middle. CDR3 size: 14 residues. Germline V CDR1 and CDR2: LNHDA, SQIVND (reference sequence). The CDR3 is CASSVQSGANEQFF. In DNA, the CDR3 is TGTGCCAGTAGTGTTCAATCGGGGGCGAATGAGCAGTTCTTC.

In its sample, this clonotype was seen a few times. V is TRBV25-1 and J is TRBJ2-3; TRBD1 might be the D (5 bases). The germline gives CDR1 MGHDK, CDR2 SYGVNS. Trimming removed 3 bases from V and 1 base from J, with 8 bases in between. The CDR3 has 14 residues. This chain's CDR3 is CASSDRVGTDTQYF. The CDR3 DNA follows: TGTGCCAGCAGTGACAGGGTTGGCACAGATACGCAGTATTTT.

The rearrangement uses TRBV6-2 or TRBV6-3 and TRBJ2-5; D gene uncertain. V lost 4 bases and J lost 2, with 14 bases in between. The CDR3 has 15 amino acids. Per the germline V gene, CDR1 is MNHEY and CDR2 is SVGEGT. CDR3 in amino acids: CASSSPGDGQETQYF. The CDR3 region has the DNA TGTGCCAGCAGTTCCCCAGGCGACGGTCAAGAGACCCAGTACTTC.

V and J are TRBV6-1 and TRBJ1-1, with D tentatively TRBD1 (5 bases). Trimming left V 9 bases short and J 4 bases short, with 15 bases between. CDR3 size: 13 residues. Germline CDR1 MNHNS, CDR2 SASEGT. The CDR3 sequence: CASYRFGATEAFF. The CDR3 nucleotides read TGTGCCAGTTACAGGTTCGGGGCCACTGAAGCTTTCTTT.

In this sample, this clonotype turned up a few times. This chain uses TRBV2 with TRBJ1-1; TRBD1 might be the D (6 bases). CDR1 is SNHLY and CDR2 is FYNNEI in the germline V gene. V lost 5 bases and J lost 11, with 18 bases in between. The CDR3 totals 13 residues. CDR3: CASSTTLRGEAFF. CDR3 nucleotide sequence: TGTGCCAGCAGTACGACTCTGAGGGGGGAGGCTTTCTTT.

The genes are TRBV6-5 and TRBJ1-2; D perhaps matches TRBD1 (5 bases). V dropped 4 bases and J dropped 9 bases, with 9 bases sitting between them. Germline V lookup: CDR1 MNHEY, CDR2 SVGAGI. The CDR3 is 11 amino acids. CDR3 DNA sequence: TGTGCCAGCAGTTCGGAGGGACGCTACACCTTC. It is translated as CASSSEGRYTF.

The sample holds many counts of this clonotype. This sequence joins TRBV12-3 or TRBV12-4 and TRBJ1-1; unclear D gene. V dropped 6 bases and J dropped 0 bases, with 11 bases sitting between them. This CDR3 has 14 amino acids. The CDR3 DNA reads TGTGCCAGCAGACACCGGAGGCTGAACACTGAAGCTTTCTTT. It translates to CASRHRRLNTEAFF.

The chain joins TRBV7-2 to TRBJ2-7; 10 bases match TRBD2. Germline V gives CDR1 SGHTA, CDR2 FQGNSA. This CDR3 is built from 12 residues. The CDR3 protein is CASSLVSSGGHV. The DNA for the CDR3 is TGTGCCAGCAGCTTAGTTTCTAGCGGGGGCCACGTC.

This clonotype was seen ten or more times. The CDR3 protein is CASSSLGTGYNEQFF. The CDR3 coding sequence is TGCGCCAGCAGCTCACTCGGGACAGGGTATAATGAGCAGTTCTTC. The V gene is TRBV5-1, the J gene TRBJ2-1, with TRBD1 matching 9 bases. With V trimmed by 3 bases and J by 7 bases, 8 bases remained unmatched. This CDR3 region has 15 residues. The germline CDR1 and CDR2 sequences are SGHRS and YFSETQ.